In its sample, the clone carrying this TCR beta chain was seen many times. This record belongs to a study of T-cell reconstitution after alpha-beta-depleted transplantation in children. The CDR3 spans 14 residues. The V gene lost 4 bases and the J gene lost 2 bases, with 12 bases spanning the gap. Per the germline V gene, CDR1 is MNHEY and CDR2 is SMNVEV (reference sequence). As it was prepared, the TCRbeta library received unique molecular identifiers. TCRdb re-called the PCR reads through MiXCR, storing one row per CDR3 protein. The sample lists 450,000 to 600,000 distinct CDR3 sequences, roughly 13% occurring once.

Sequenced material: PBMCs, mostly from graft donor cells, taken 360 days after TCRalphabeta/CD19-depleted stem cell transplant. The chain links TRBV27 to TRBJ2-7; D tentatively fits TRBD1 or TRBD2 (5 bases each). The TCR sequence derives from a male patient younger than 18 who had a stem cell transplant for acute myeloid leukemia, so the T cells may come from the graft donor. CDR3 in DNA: TGTGCCAGCAGTTCCGGGACGGCAGCCTACGAGCAGTACTTC. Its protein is CASSSGTAAYEQYF.